This T cell receptor (beta chain) was identified during a study of technical replicates of blood from a few donors. Using immunoSEQ multiplex PCR, the repertoire was profiled, and TCRdb retains in-frame clones only, with some absent. Of approximately 80,000 clones listed, approximately 89% are singletons. CDR3 length: 11 amino acids. Trimming pared 5 bases from V and 8 bases from J, leaving 7 bases between. Germline CDR1 MNHEY, CDR2 SVGAGI. This clonotype was sampled from a human donor in good health. This chain connects TRBV6-5 to TRBJ2-1, with D unresolved. Source material: T cells isolated from PBMCs. The CDR3 bases are TGTGCCAGCAGTAGCACTGATGAGCAGTTCTTC. This translates into CASSSTDEQFF.